This T cell receptor (beta chain) was captured by sequencing in a study of Graves' ophthalmopathy and Graves' hyperthyroidism. CDR3 length: 12 amino acids. Trimming left V 0 bases short and J 9 bases short, with 8 bases between. The germline V gene has CDR1 SGHDN and CDR2 FVKESK. This clonotype appeared a few times. The sequenced template was RNA, covering the TCR beta CDR3 region. First-round RT-PCR relied on HTBI primers, and a second-round multiplex PCR came next. TCRdb reprocessed the multiplex PCR reads via MiXCR and lists one record per CDR3 protein. Among hundreds of thousands of distinct CDR3 sequences, less than 20% were seen once, and the ten largest hold approximately 7%.

Material for sequencing was peripheral blood. The chain employs TRBV14 and TRBJ1-1; no reliable D call. The source is a woman younger than 30 with stable Graves' hyperthyroidism. CDR3 amino acids: CASSQEWEKAFF. The DNA of the CDR3 is TGTGCCAGCAGCCAAGAGTGGGAGAAAGCTTTCTTT. Looking up the rest from reference TRBV14 and TRBJ1-1 gives the full variable domain: EAGVTQFPSHSVIEKGQTVTLRCDPISGHDNLYWYRRVMGKEIKFLLHFVKESKQDESGMPNNRFLAERTGGTYSTLKVQPAELEDSGVYFCASSQEWEKAFFGQGTRLTVV.